A single sample is the source of the 18 T cell receptor beta chains below, sequenced in a study of cytomegalovirus exposure and HLA in healthy donors (dated by TCRdb to 2017 to 2019). The library was prepared using the immunoSEQ multiplex PCR assay. A mixture of 60 forward primers for TCR Vbeta segments and 13 reverse primers for TCR Jbeta segments was used in the multiplex PCR. TCRdb took over this immuneACCESS table, retaining in-frame rearrangements with V and J assigned. Such tables are incomplete; in checked studies, under half of the missing clones stem from an unresolved V gene, and the remainder is unexplained. The sample's own table lists more than 100,000 clones. Approximately 3.7% of the sample comes from the top ten. Input material: PBMCs. These receptors all stem from a man aged 35-49 years in good health and CMV-seronegative.

Turning to this clone: Other DNA sequences in the sample encode the same CDR3. This sequence joins TRBV6-5 and TRBJ1-5; a weak D match, TRBD1 (6 bases). Trimming cost V 5 bases and J 1 base, with 6 bases left between them. This CDR3 is 13 amino acids long. Germline V gene lookup returns CDR1 MNHEY and CDR2 SVGAGI. CDR3 in DNA: TGTGCCAGCAGTCAGGGGAGCAATCAGCCCCAGCATTTT. Protein product: CASSQGSNQPQHF.

The chain links TRBV19 to TRBJ2-2; TRBD2 matches 7 bases. With 6 bases clipped from V and 5 bases from J, the junction kept 6 bases outside the gene matches. Germline V gene lookup returns CDR1 LNHDA and CDR2 SQIVND (reference sequence). The length of the CDR3 is 14 residues. The CDR3 bases are TGTGCCAGTAGCCTTGTCGGGGGGACCGGGGAGCTGTTTTTT. It translates to CASSLVGGTGELFF.

The chain has TRBV4-3 and TRBJ1-4, with 9 nucleotides matching TRBD1. Germline loops: CDR1 LGHNA, CDR2 YSLEER. Unmatched junction bases numbered 7, after V lost 0 bases and J lost 5 bases. This CDR3 comprises 17 residues. CDR3 nucleotides: TGCGCCAGCAGCCAAGATTACGGGACAGGGTGGAATGAAAAACTGTTTTTT. Translated: CASSQDYGTGWNEKLFF.

The rearrangement links TRBV30 to TRBJ1-4, with D unclear. Germline V gives CDR1 GTSNPN, CDR2 SVGIG (reference sequence). This CDR3 is built from 14 residues. V shed 5 bases and J shed 7 bases, with 17 bases lying between them. The CDR3 reads CAWSSGYGREKLFF. CDR3 DNA: TGTGCCTGGTCATCGGGGTATGGTCGTGAAAAACTGTTTTTT.

Regarding this clone: The junction does not match germline at one end; this may be a read error. The genes are TRBV28 and TRBJ1-2; TRBD1 aligns across 7 bases. This CDR3 has 13 residues. Germline assignment: CDR1 MDHEN and CDR2 SYDVKM. For the CDR3, the DNA is TGTGTCAGCACCCAGGACAGGAACTATGGCTACACCTTC. Amino acid sequence: CVSTQDRNYGYTF.

The chain uses TRBV6-5 and TRBJ1-2; 10 bases map to TRBD1. This CDR3 has 15 amino acids. Germline V lookup: CDR1 MNHEY, CDR2 SVGAGI. With V trimmed by 5 bases and J by 5 bases, 8 bases remained unmatched. CDR3 protein: CASSTPGQGIYGYTF. CDR3 nucleotide sequence: TGTGCCAGCAGTACCCCGGGACAGGGGATATATGGCTACACCTTC.

The chain joins TRBV28 to TRBJ1-1; D is perhaps TRBD1 (6 bases). Deletions cut 5 bases from V and 0 bases from J, with 13 bases between. CDR3 size: 15 residues. Germline V lookup: CDR1 MDHEN, CDR2 SYDVKM. The chain's CDR3 is CASSTEDSLNTEAFF. The DNA of the CDR3 is TGTGCCAGCAGTACCGAGGACAGCTTGAACACTGAAGCTTTCTTT.

This chain connects TRBV28 to TRBJ2-2; 7 nucleotides match TRBD2. This CDR3 has 14 residues. Germline lookup yields CDR1 MDHEN and CDR2 SYDVKM. V trimming: 7 bases; J trimming: 7 bases; junction bases outside the gene matches: 9. The CDR3 DNA reads as TGTGCCAGCACCACACAAGCGGGGCTCGGGGAGCTGTTTTTT. It translates to CASTTQAGLGELFF.

The rearrangement joins TRBV10-3 to TRBJ2-2, with 12 bases lining up with TRBD2. Trimming removed 3 bases from V and 5 bases from J; junction bases left unmatched: 4. CDR1 is ENHRY, CDR2 SYGVKD, per germline. The CDR3 totals 16 residues. DNA for the CDR3: TGTGCCATCAGTGATTTGACTAGCGGGGGAACCGGGGAGCTGTTTTTT. Its translation: CAISDLTSGGTGELFF.

This chain connects TRBV6-5 to TRBJ1-1; TRBD1 aligns across 7 bases. Germline V gives CDR1 MNHEY, CDR2 SVGAGI. J lost 7 bases, V lost 2 bases, and 7 bases had no gene match. The CDR3 runs 14 residues. The CDR3 sequence: CASSYAHGDSEAFF. DNA for the CDR3: TGTGCCAGCAGTTACGCCCATGGGGACAGTGAAGCTTTCTTT.

J is TRBJ2-7 and V is TRBV7-9, with TRBD1 matching 10 bases. CDR1 is SEHNR and CDR2 is FQNEAQ in the germline V gene (reference sequence). The CDR3 has 16 amino acids. V lost 3 bases to trimming and J lost 4 bases; unmatched junction nucleotides: 9. Here the CDR3 reads CASSFSPGTGVYEQYF. The CDR3 coding sequence is TGTGCCAGCAGCTTTAGCCCCGGGACAGGGGTTTACGAGCAGTACTTC.

V and J are TRBV19 and TRBJ2-7; D unresolved. Germline lookup yields CDR1 LNHDA and CDR2 SQIVND (reference sequence). Trimming took 3 bases from V and 3 from J, leaving 9 bases between them. The CDR3 consists of 13 residues. CDR3 in DNA: TGTGCCAGTAGTATTCTCCCCAGCTACGAGCAGTACTTC. This translates into CASSILPSYEQYF.

The rearrangement links TRBV5-4 to TRBJ2-4, with D possibly TRBD1 on 6 matching bases. Trimming took off 3 bases at V and 3 bases at J, with 10 bases between the two ends. CDR1 is SGHNT, CDR2 YYREEE, per germline (reference sequence). The CDR3 sequence is 14 residues long. This CDR3 is CASSSQGFKNIQYF. CDR3 nucleotides: TGTGCCAGCAGCTCACAGGGTTTCAAAAACATTCAGTACTTC.

The chain couples TRBV28 to TRBJ2-6; 16 nucleotides agree with TRBD2. Losses at the gene ends were 5 bases for V and 4 bases for J; bases not matched to a gene: 11. Germline CDR1 is MDHEN and CDR2 is SYDVKM. The CDR3 contains 20 residues. The CDR3 loop is CASSRPLGLAGGRGANVLTF. The CDR3 DNA is TGTGCCAGCAGTCGCCCCCTGGGACTAGCGGGAGGGAGAGGGGCCAACGTCCTGACTTTC.

This rearrangement joins TRBV6-5 to TRBJ1-6; D is uncertain. Deletions cut 7 bases from V and 0 bases from J, with 7 bases between. Germline V gene lookup returns CDR1 MNHEY and CDR2 SVGAGI. CDR3 size: 14 residues. CDR3 DNA: TGTGCCAGCACTCCGTTCTCCTATAATTCACCCCTCCACTTT. This codes for CASTPFSYNSPLHF.

V gene TRBV15 combines with J gene TRBJ2-1; perhaps TRBD2 as D (7 bases). The V and J ends lost 1 base and 4 bases respectively, with 14 bases between them. The CDR3 spans 16 residues. The V gene's germline CDR1 is LNHNV and CDR2 YYDKDF (reference sequence). The CDR3 loop is CATSRVAAGHYNEQFF. The CDR3 bases are TGTGCCACCAGCAGAGTCGCAGCGGGACATTACAATGAGCAGTTCTTC.

The gene calls are TRBV5-1 and TRBJ2-7; D perhaps matches TRBD1 (6 bases). Germline lookup yields CDR1 SGHRS and CDR2 YFSETQ. CDR3 length equals 14 residues. Deletions cut 4 bases from V and 5 bases from J, with 16 bases between. This CDR3 is CASSPLTGTDEQYF. The CDR3 DNA reads TGCGCCAGCAGCCCTCTTACAGGGACCGACGAGCAGTACTTC. The full variable domain, with the rest looked up from reference TRBV5-1 and TRBJ2-7, is KAGVTQTPRYLIKTRGQQVTLSCSPISGHRSVSWYQQTPGQGLQFLFEYFSETQRNKGNFPGRFSGRQFSNSRSEMNVSTLELGDSALYLCASSPLTGTDEQYFGPGTRLTVT.

The chain links TRBV7-2 to TRBJ1-4; a possible D gene is TRBD1 (6 bases). CDR1 SGHTA and CDR2 FQGNSA come from the germline V gene. Trimming removed 1 base from V and 3 bases from J, with 12 bases in between. The CDR3 is made up of 16 amino acids. DNA of the CDR3: TGTGCCAGCAGCTTAGTACAGGGCGGATCTAATGAAAAACTGTTTTTT. Protein: CASSLVQGGSNEKLFF.